These 5 T cell receptor beta chains came from one sample sequenced in a study of blood T cells in healthy people across ages (dated by TCRdb to between 2014 and 2017). Library construction relied on 5' RACE. TCRdb shows the sequencer as Illumina HiSeq 2500. A second about 7 to 12 cycle PCR used a sample-barcoded 5' primer and a J-beta primer mix. Starting from the raw public reads, TCRdb applied fastp trimming at Q25, assembled clones with MiXCR and retained in-frame beta chains. Every CDR3 protein is listed once, alongside the most common genes and DNA of its rows. The sample table contains roughly 800,000 distinct CDR3 sequences; only one count was recorded for 58% of them. The ten largest clonotypes hold roughly 22% of the sample. Specimen: blood. The receptor source for this set is a man between 25 and 39 years old in good health.

The sample holds a few counts of this clonotype. The chain is built from TRBV7-9 and TRBJ2-7; D is unclear. The V gene lost 5 bases and the J gene lost 3 bases, with 14 bases spanning the gap. Germline CDR1 reads SEHNR; CDR2 reads FQNEAQ (reference sequence). The CDR3 extends over 14 amino acids. In nucleotides, the CDR3 is TGTGCCAGCAGCCCAGGATGGTCAAACTACGAGCAGTACTTC. Amino acids: CASSPGWSNYEQYF.

This clonotype appeared a few times. The genes are TRBV28 and TRBJ2-7; the match to TRBD2 covers 7 bases. The germline CDR1 and CDR2 sequences are MDHEN and SYDVKM. There are 13 residues in the CDR3. Trimming cost V 7 bases and J 5 bases; bases outside gene matches: 8. CDR3 residues: CASTPVGGNEQYF. The CDR3 DNA is TGTGCCAGCACCCCAGTCGGGGGGAACGAGCAGTACTTC.

CDR3 loop: CAISEDRGRYEQYF. The CDR3 DNA sequence: TGTGCCATCAGTGAAGACAGGGGTAGGTACGAGCAGTACTTC. The genes are TRBV10-3 and TRBJ2-4, with 8 bases that match TRBD1. The J call may not be correct, given that the DNA end is closer to TRBJ2-7. The CDR3 totals 14 residues. Germline V lookup: CDR1 ENHRY, CDR2 SYGVKD.

The V gene is TRBV4-1, the J gene TRBJ1-1; no firm D call. Germline V gene lookup returns CDR1 MGHRA and CDR2 YSYEKL. There are 15 residues in the CDR3. The V end lost 1 base, the J end lost 6 bases, and 15 bases lay between the germline ends. The CDR3 nucleotides are TGCGCCAGCAGCCAAGGTCGGGGTTTGGTTGCTGAAGCTTTCTTT. Amino acids: CASSQGRGLVAEAFF.

This rearrangement joins TRBV9 to TRBJ2-7; TRBD2 agrees at 10 bases. V lost 4 bases to trimming and J lost 1 base; unmatched junction nucleotides: 8. From germline, CDR1 is SGDLS and CDR2 YYNGEE. The CDR3 length is 16 residues. DNA for the CDR3: TGTGCCAGCAGCACTCAAAGCGGGAGGGAATCCTACGAGCAGTACTTC. Translation: CASSTQSGRESYEQYF.